This entry lists 30 T cell receptor beta chains sequenced from one sample in a study of beta chain features in type 1 diabetes. Broader study findings: Type 1 diabetes patients had moderately but significantly shorter TCRB CDR3s in all four CD4+ subsets.

Which antigens these TCRs recognize remains unknown. All of the isolated RNA was reverse transcribed, so expressed TCRB transcripts were sequenced. Here immunoSEQ multiplex PCR was the method, and the copy in TCRdb shows in-frame clones only, minus some. The table has 240,000 or so clones, around 13% seen once. The sequenced sample consisted of naive CD4+ T cells from blood. The receptors shown here come from a young man with type 1 diabetes.

The chain combines TRBV2 with TRBJ1-2, with D unclear. The CDR3 runs to 14 residues. Germline values: CDR1 SNHLY, CDR2 FYNNEI. Between the trimmed V and J ends, which lost 6 bases and 2 bases, there was a span of 13 bases. The CDR3 region has the DNA TGTGCCAGCAGGCCTTCCGGGAAGAACTATGGCTACACCTTC. This translates into CASRPSGKNYGYTF.

This clone has more than one count but fewer than ten. This chain uses TRBV21-1 with TRBJ2-6; TRBD1 is the table's D call and was not checked against the DNA. TRBV21-1 is shown as a pseudogene. This CDR3 contains 19 residues. CDR3 nucleotides: TGTGCCAGCAGCAAAGTTAAGGACAGGGGAGCATCTGGGGCCAACGTCCTGACTTTC. This encodes CASSKVKDRGASGANVLTF.

The V and J genes are TRBV23-1 and TRBJ2-3; 8 bases are shared with TRBD2. TRBV23-1 is sorted into the ORF group, with uncertain function. The CDR3 runs to 14 residues. With V trimmed by 4 bases and J by 4 bases, 4 bases remained unmatched. The CDR3 sequence is CASSPGRAPDTQYF. The CDR3 nucleotides read TGCGCCAGCAGTCCCGGGAGGGCCCCAGATACGCAGTATTTT.

This clone has only a few counts. The chain is built from TRBV27 and TRBJ2-3; a possible D gene is TRBD2 (5 bases). The CDR3 is 16 residues long. Germline CDR1 is MNHEY and CDR2 is SMNVEV (reference sequence). Trimming shortened V by 5 bases and J by 1 base, and 16 bases separated the two germline ends. CDR3 residues: CASSPTSRTGTDTQYF. CDR3 DNA sequence: TGTGCCAGCAGTCCAACTAGTCGCACAGGCACAGATACGCAGTATTTT.

The chain joins TRBV4-1 to TRBJ2-2; D gene ambiguous. V lost 1 base, J lost 6 bases, and 15 bases lay in between. Germline V gene lookup returns CDR1 MGHRA and CDR2 YSYEKL. The CDR3 runs to 16 residues. The CDR3, as DNA: TGCGCCAGCAGCCAAGGGTACTCCGGTCCTTCCGGGGAGCTGTTTTTT. This sequence encodes CASSQGYSGPSGELFF.

This chain links TRBV4-1 with TRBJ2-7; 12 positions match TRBD2. CDR3 length: 17 residues. Unmatched junction bases numbered 6, after V lost 0 bases and J lost 3 bases. Germline V gene data show CDR1 as MGHRA and CDR2 as YSYEKL. In DNA form, the CDR3 reads TGCGCCAGCAGCCAAGAGGGGGGACTAGCGGGCCGCTACGAGCAGTACTTC. Its translation is CASSQEGGLAGRYEQYF.

The rearrangement joins TRBV5-1 to TRBJ2-1; no definite D call. Trimming removed 2 bases at V and 6 bases at J, with 6 bases between. Germline assignment: CDR1 SGHRS and CDR2 YFSETQ. This CDR3 has 12 amino acids. CDR3 bases: TGCGCCAGCAGCTTACGGTTCAATGAGCAGTTCTTC. This codes for CASSLRFNEQFF.

The rearrangement links TRBV19 to TRBJ1-1, with TRBD1 matching over 7 bases. J lost 0 bases, V lost 6 bases, and 4 bases had no gene match. The CDR3 consists of 14 residues. CDR1 and CDR2 from the germline V gene are LNHDA and SQIVND (reference sequence). CDR3 sequence: CASSPTGLNTEAFF. In DNA form, the CDR3 reads TGTGCCAGTAGCCCGACAGGGTTGAACACTGAAGCTTTCTTT.

V usage is TRBV7-6 and J usage is TRBJ2-1, with 10 nucleotides matching TRBD2. The germline V gene encodes CDR1 SGHVS and CDR2 FNYEAQ. The CDR3 length is 15 residues. The J segment lost 6 bases and the V segment lost 1 base, leaving 3 bases of the junction unmatched. The CDR3: CASSLGAGGVNEQFF. In DNA form, the CDR3 reads TGTGCCAGCAGCTTAGGAGCGGGAGGGGTCAATGAGCAGTTCTTC.

The chain couples TRBV5-4 to TRBJ1-6; 10 nucleotides match TRBD1. This CDR3 comprises 15 residues. V trimming: 5 bases; J trimming: 8 bases; junction bases outside the gene matches: 7. CDR1 is SGHNT and CDR2 is YYREEE in the germline V gene (reference sequence). The CDR3 reads CASRSGTGADSPLHF. The CDR3 DNA sequence: TGTGCCAGCAGATCCGGGACAGGGGCGGATTCACCCCTCCACTTT.

This clone was seen only a few times. The V and J genes are TRBV4-2 and TRBJ1-5, with D unresolved. In germline, CDR1 is LGHNA, CDR2 YNFKEQ. V lost 0 bases to trimming and J lost 6 bases, with 9 bases between them. This CDR3 is 14 amino acids long. CDR3 DNA sequence: TGTGCCAGCAGCCAAGATAGCGCCGGTCAGCCCCAGCATTTT. It yields the protein CASSQDSAGQPQHF.

The chain is built from TRBV5-1 and TRBJ2-1, with unresolved D. Trimming removed 0 bases at V and 8 bases at J, with 15 bases between. This CDR3 comprises 15 residues. Germline V gives CDR1 SGHRS, CDR2 YFSETQ. Here the CDR3 reads CASSLVPSPTDEQFF. As DNA, the CDR3 is TGCGCCAGCAGCTTGGTACCAAGCCCTACGGATGAGCAGTTCTTC.

In this sample, this clone turned up a few times. V is TRBV4-1 and J is TRBJ2-6; D gene unclear. The V end lost 1 base, the J end lost 0 bases, and 13 bases lay between the germline ends. CDR3 length: 18 amino acids. Germline V gene sequence: CDR1 MGHRA, CDR2 YSYEKL. CDR3 coding DNA: TGCGCCAGCAGCCAAGGAGGCAGCCTGAGCTCTGGGGCCAACGTCCTGACTTTC. Residues: CASSQGGSLSSGANVLTF.

This clone was detected only a few times. The chain is built from TRBV19 and TRBJ2-5; TRBD1 agrees at 8 bases. In germline, CDR1 is LNHDA, CDR2 SQIVND (reference sequence). After removal of 6 bases from V and 4 bases from J, the junction contained 4 bases not matched to a gene. The CDR3 consists of 13 residues. The CDR3 DNA follows: TGTGCCAGTAGCCGGACAGGGAGAGAGACCCAGTACTTC. It specifies CASSRTGRETQYF.

This clone was seen only a few times. The chain is built from TRBV2 and TRBJ2-7; D is uncertain. The CDR3 totals 14 residues. Germline CDR1 is SNHLY and CDR2 is FYNNEI. V lost 2 bases, J lost 3 bases, and 11 bases lay in between. CDR3 DNA sequence: TGTGCCAGCAGTGAATCCATTAGCAACTACGAGCAGTACTTC. Protein sequence: CASSESISNYEQYF.

The table lists this clone with a few counts. This chain uses TRBV19 with TRBJ2-2; D not certain. V was clipped by 2 bases and J by 0 bases, with 10 bases between them. CDR3 length equals 16 residues. The germline CDR1 and CDR2 sequences are LNHDA and SQIVND (reference sequence). The CDR3, as DNA: TGTGCCAGTAGTATACGAGTCACCGCGAACACCGGGGAGCTGTTTTTT. It translates to CASSIRVTANTGELFF.

V and J are TRBV9 and TRBJ2-3, with 11 bases matching TRBD2. The J segment lost 5 bases and the V segment lost 0 bases, leaving 5 bases of the junction unmatched. The germline CDR1 and CDR2 sequences are SGDLS and YYNGEE. CDR3 length: 16 amino acids. The CDR3 reads CASSVVGTSGKDTQYF. The CDR3 DNA reads as TGTGCCAGCAGCGTAGTTGGGACTAGCGGAAAAGATACGCAGTATTTT.

This clone appeared a few times. The chain combines TRBV2 with TRBJ1-2; 8 nucleotides line up with TRBD1. V lost 2 bases to trimming and J lost 2 bases; unmatched junction nucleotides: 4. The CDR3 has 15 residues. Germline CDR1 reads SNHLY; CDR2 reads FYNNEI. CDR3 DNA sequence: TGTGCCAGCAGTGAACCGCACAGGGGGAACTATGGCTACACCTTC. Amino acid sequence: CASSEPHRGNYGYTF.

V is TRBV7-9 and J is TRBJ2-7; no clear D. The germline V gene encodes CDR1 SEHNR and CDR2 FQNEAQ (reference sequence). The V end was cut by 5 bases, the J end by 7 bases, with 9 bases between. The CDR3 runs 11 residues. The CDR3 bases are TGTGCCAGCAGCCCCCAGGTGGAGCAGTACTTC. Translating it yields CASSPQVEQYF.

This clone was detected a few times. This chain joins TRBV30 and TRBJ1-1; TRBD1 might be the D (5 bases). V dropped 4 bases and J dropped 4 bases, with 13 bases sitting between them. CDR3 length: 13 residues. Looked up from germline, CDR1 is GTSNPN and CDR2 is SVGIG (reference sequence). CDR3 residues: CAWTSRVATEAFF. The CDR3 nucleotides read TGTGCCTGGACATCCAGGGTAGCCACTGAAGCTTTCTTT. Full variable domain (missing parts from reference TRBV30 and TRBJ1-1): SQTIHQWPATLVQPVGSPLSLECTVEGTSNPNLYWYRQAAGRGLQLLFYSVGIGQISSEVPQNLSASRPQDRQFILSSKKLLLSDSGFYLCAWTSRVATEAFFGQGTRLTVV.

This clone was detected a few times. The CDR3 reads CASSSGGAGTEAFF. As DNA, the CDR3 is TGCGCCAGCAGCTCGGGGGGCGCGGGCACTGAAGCTTTCTTT. The V gene is TRBV5-1, the J gene TRBJ1-1, with D possibly matching TRBD1 (6 bases). Trimming left V 3 bases short and J 4 bases short, with 13 bases between. Germline V gene data show CDR1 as SGHRS and CDR2 as YFSETQ. CDR3 size: 14 residues.

This chain connects TRBV30 to TRBJ1-2; D possibly corresponds to TRBD1 (6 bases). This CDR3 has 13 amino acids. V was cut by 2 bases and J by 7 bases, with 14 bases left in between. Germline V CDR1 and CDR2: GTSNPN, SVGIG (reference sequence). The CDR3: CAWSNREDAGYTF. CDR3 in DNA: TGTGCCTGGAGTAACAGGGAAGACGCTGGCTACACCTTC.

This clone was picked up a small number of times. The chain is built from TRBV25-1 and TRBJ1-1; 9 positions agree with TRBD1. The CDR3 contains 15 residues. J was trimmed by 7 bases and V by 5 bases; bases with no gene match: 11. CDR1 and CDR2 from the germline V gene are MGHDK and SYGVNS. CDR3 in amino acids: CASSKEYGTGLEAFF. The CDR3 DNA reads as TGTGCCAGCAGTAAAGAATATGGGACAGGGCTTGAAGCTTTCTTT.

The chain links TRBV11-3 to TRBJ2-1, with 10 bases fitting TRBD2. Germline V CDR1 and CDR2: SGHNT, YENEEA. The CDR3 loop spans 16 amino acids. Trimming removed 2 bases from V and 5 bases from J; junction bases left unmatched: 6. DNA for the CDR3: TGTGCCAGCAGCTTACGGTCGACTAGCGGGCACAATGAGCAGTTCTTC. Its protein is CASSLRSTSGHNEQFF.

The rearrangement joins TRBV13 to TRBJ1-1; 7 bases are shared with TRBD1. V shed 5 bases, J shed 5 bases, and the junction held 8 bases outside the gene matches. The CDR3 sequence is 14 residues long. Germline CDR1 reads PRHDT; CDR2 reads FYEKMQ (reference sequence). The chain's CDR3 is CASSVIRQGTEAFF. The CDR3 nucleotides read TGTGCCAGCAGCGTAATCCGACAGGGAACTGAAGCTTTCTTT.

In this sample, this clone turned up a few times. The rearrangement links TRBV25-1 to TRBJ1-2; TRBD1 is a possible D gene (6 bases). Germline CDR1 MGHDK, CDR2 SYGVNS. The CDR3 totals 17 residues. With 0 bases removed from V and 4 bases from J, the gap between germline ends came to 18 bases. The CDR3 reads CASSEYMVGIRGYGYTF. The CDR3 DNA follows: TGTGCCAGCAGTGAATATATGGTGGGGATCAGGGGCTATGGCTACACCTTC.

The CDR3 protein is CASSSTSNTEAFF. The CDR3 DNA reads TGTGCCAGCAGCTCGACATCGAACACTGAAGCTTTCTTT. J is TRBJ1-1 and V is TRBV7-2; no definite D call. This CDR3 is 13 amino acids long. CDR1 is SGHTA, CDR2 FQGNSA, per germline. Between the trimmed V and J ends, which lost 4 bases and 1 base, there was a span of 7 bases.

This clone was observed a handful of times. V usage is TRBV12-5 and J usage is TRBJ2-5; D may be TRBD2 (5 bases). Trimming took off 4 bases at V and 3 bases at J, with 9 bases between the two ends. Germline V gene lookup returns CDR1 LGHNT and CDR2 FRNRAP. This CDR3 contains 13 residues. The CDR3 DNA sequence: TGTGCTAGTGGTTGGAGTAGCGAAGAGACCCAGTACTTC. Its protein product is CASGWSSEETQYF.

This clone appeared a few times. V and J are TRBV18 and TRBJ2-3; D call uncertain. CDR1 KGHSH and CDR2 LQKENI come from the germline V gene. The CDR3 runs to 13 residues. V lost 2 bases and J 5 bases, leaving 8 bases between the germline ends. The CDR3 DNA is TGTGCCAGCTCACCAACGCTAAGAGATACGCAGTATTTT. Its protein is CASSPTLRDTQYF.

This clone was seen a handful of times. The CDR3 bases are TGTGCCAGCAGCCAAAGAGGGGAGGGGCCAGGGTATGGCTACACCTTC. It is translated as CASSQRGEGPGYGYTF. The chain joins TRBV27 to TRBJ1-2; tentative D call: TRBD1 (5 bases). The length of the CDR3 is 16 residues. V was pared by 6 bases and J by 5 bases, with 22 bases between. Germline CDR1 and CDR2: MNHEY and SMNVEV (reference sequence).